The rows below give T cell receptor beta chains drawn from one sample of a study of cytomegalovirus exposure and HLA in healthy donors. Sequencing was performed with immunoSEQ multiplex PCR; in TCRdb, only in-frame clones are kept and a portion is missing. The sample consists of 100,000 to 150,000 clones, over 65% of them appearing once. Source material: PBMCs. The receptors were sampled from a man aged 45-65 years in good health and CMV-seronegative. Each CDR3 is given with its conserved first and last residue. Each record gives: clone size, J gene, D gene, V gene, CDR3 protein, CDR3 DNA. D genes are given only for firm matches. Where a row states a size, it is once, few, many or the class of an expanded clone; other rows omit it.

abundance: NA
j_gene: TRBJ1-4
d_gene: NA
v_gene: TRBV10-3
CDR3aa: CAIRGAPGPNATNEKLFF
CDR3nt: TGTGCCATCAGGGGGGCTCCAGGGCCAAATGCAACTAATGAAAAACTGTTTTTT

abundance: NA
j_gene: TRBJ2-2
d_gene: NA
v_gene: TRBV5-8
CDR3aa: CASNPRGVRTGELFF
CDR3nt: TGTGCCAGCAACCCTCGGGGAGTTAGGACCGGGGAGCTGTTTTTT

abundance: once
j_gene: TRBJ1-5
d_gene: TRBD1
v_gene: TRBV19
CDR3aa: CASSIEAQGAENQPQHF
CDR3nt: TGTGCCAGTAGTATAGAGGCTCAGGGGGCTGAGAATCAGCCCCAGCATTTT

abundance: NA
j_gene: TRBJ1-1
d_gene: NA
v_gene: TRBV7-9
CDR3aa: CASSLAGGGLVEAFF
CDR3nt: TGTGCCAGCAGCTTAGCTGGCGGGGGGCTAGTTGAAGCTTTCTTT

abundance: NA
j_gene: TRBJ2-7
d_gene: TRBD2
v_gene: TRBV7-2
CDR3aa: CASSLATGGSYEQYF
CDR3nt: TGTGCCAGCAGCTTAGCGACGGGAGGGTCCTACGAGCAGTACTTC

abundance: NA
j_gene: TRBJ1-6
d_gene: NA
v_gene: TRBV6-6
CDR3aa: CASSQENRPLHF
CDR3nt: TGTGCCAGCAGTCAAGAGAATCGACCCCTCCACTTT

abundance: few
j_gene: TRBJ2-1
d_gene: NA
v_gene: TRBV27
CDR3aa: CASLGGPSYNEQFF
CDR3nt: TGTGCCAGCCTGGGGGGTCCCTCCTACAATGAGCAGTTCTTC

abundance: once
j_gene: TRBJ1-4
d_gene: NA
v_gene: TRBV19
CDR3aa: CASGVGASNEKLFF
CDR3nt: TGTGCCAGTGGCGTGGGGGCGTCTAATGAAAAACTGTTTTTT

abundance: NA
j_gene: TRBJ2-5
d_gene: TRBD2
v_gene: TRBV9
CDR3aa: CASSGRLAGLGETQYF
CDR3nt: TGTGCCAGCAGCGGAAGACTAGCGGGGCTTGGTGAGACCCAGTACTTC

abundance: NA
j_gene: TRBJ1-6
d_gene: TRBD1
v_gene: TRBV7-9
CDR3aa: CASSSWTGGDSPLHF
CDR3nt: TGTGCCAGCAGCTCCTGGACAGGGGGAGATTCACCCCTCCACTTT

abundance: NA
j_gene: TRBJ2-5
d_gene: TRBD1
v_gene: TRBV15
CDR3aa: CATSRIKTGYQETQYF
CDR3nt: TGTGCCACCAGCAGAATCAAGACAGGGTACCAAGAGACCCAGTACTTC

abundance: NA
j_gene: TRBJ2-1
d_gene: TRBD2
v_gene: TRBV9
CDR3aa: CASSPLAGGLRTYEQFF
CDR3nt: TGTGCCAGCAGCCCCCTAGCGGGGGGGCTCCGAACGTATGAGCAGTTCTTC

abundance: NA
j_gene: TRBJ2-2
d_gene: NA
v_gene: TRBV7-9
CDR3aa: CASSFPRTTGELFF
CDR3nt: TGTGCCAGCAGCTTCCCTAGAACCACCGGGGAGCTGTTTTTT

abundance: few
j_gene: TRBJ1-2
d_gene: TRBD1
v_gene: TRBV5-1
CDR3aa: CASRDGQGEYGYTF
CDR3nt: TGCGCCAGCAGGGACGGACAGGGCGAGTATGGCTACACCTTC

abundance: NA
j_gene: TRBJ2-2
d_gene: NA
v_gene: TRBV2
CDR3aa: CASSPTAGELFF
CDR3nt: TGTGCCAGCAGCCCGACAGCCGGGGAGCTGTTTTTT

abundance: NA
j_gene: TRBJ1-6
d_gene: NA
v_gene: TRBV2
CDR3aa: CASSESEYLGSPLHF
CDR3nt: TGTGCCAGCAGTGAAAGCGAGTACCTTGGGTCACCCCTCCACTTT

abundance: NA
j_gene: TRBJ1-3
d_gene: NA
v_gene: TRBV28
CDR3aa: CASSSAVSRVVGNTIYF
CDR3nt: TGTGCCAGCAGTTCCGCCGTGTCGAGGGTAGTAGGAAACACCATATATTTT

abundance: NA
j_gene: TRBJ2-5
d_gene: TRBD2
v_gene: TRBV5-8
CDR3aa: CATEGLARQETQYF
CDR3nt: TGTGCCACTGAGGGACTAGCGCGACAAGAGACCCAGTACTTC

abundance: NA
j_gene: TRBJ1-2
d_gene: NA
v_gene: TRBV15
CDR3aa: CATSRDLTGYGYTF
CDR3nt: TGTGCCACCAGCAGAGATCTAACAGGCTATGGCTACACCTTC

abundance: NA
j_gene: TRBJ2-2
d_gene: NA
v_gene: TRBV10-3
CDR3aa: CAIRGQVGTGELFF
CDR3nt: TGTGCCATCAGAGGCCAGGTGGGCACCGGGGAGCTGTTTTTT

abundance: NA
j_gene: TRBJ2-1
d_gene: TRBD1
v_gene: TRBV5-5
CDR3aa: CASSRDRVNNEQFF
CDR3nt: TGTGCCAGCAGCCGGGACAGGGTAAACAATGAGCAGTTCTTC

abundance: NA
j_gene: TRBJ2-3
d_gene: NA
v_gene: TRBV7-3
CDR3aa: CASSQGSTDTQYF
CDR3nt: TGTGCCAGCAGCCAGGGTAGTACAGATACGCAGTATTTT

abundance: once
j_gene: TRBJ2-3
d_gene: TRBD1
v_gene: TRBV2
CDR3aa: CASSVRDRVSDTQYF
CDR3nt: TGTGCCAGCAGCGTGCGGGACAGGGTATCCGATACGCAGTATTTT

abundance: once
j_gene: TRBJ1-2
d_gene: NA
v_gene: TRBV7-9
CDR3aa: CASSLAPGVNYGYTF
CDR3nt: TGTGCCAGCAGCTTAGCGCCGGGGGTTAACTATGGCTACACCTTC

abundance: NA
j_gene: TRBJ1-1
d_gene: NA
v_gene: TRBV5-1
CDR3aa: CASSLERGTEAFF
CDR3nt: TGCGCCAGCAGCTTGGAAAGGGGCACTGAAGCTTTCTTT

abundance: NA
j_gene: TRBJ1-4
d_gene: NA
v_gene: TRBV19
CDR3aa: CASSIGLTGNEKLFF
CDR3nt: TGTGCCAGTAGTATCGGTCTCACGGGTAACGAAAAACTGTTTTTT

abundance: NA
j_gene: TRBJ1-5
d_gene: NA
v_gene: TRBV9
CDR3aa: CASSDGILNQPQHF
CDR3nt: TGTGCCAGCAGCGACGGGATACTTAATCAGCCCCAGCATTTT

abundance: NA
j_gene: TRBJ2-5
d_gene: NA
v_gene: TRBV19
CDR3aa: CASSSGEETQYF
CDR3nt: TGTGCCAGTAGTAGCGGAGAAGAGACCCAGTACTTC

abundance: NA
j_gene: TRBJ2-3
d_gene: NA
v_gene: TRBV6-4
CDR3aa: CASSAGTSTDTQYF
CDR3nt: TGTGCCAGCAGTGCCGGGACTAGCACAGATACGCAGTATTTT

abundance: NA
j_gene: TRBJ2-3
d_gene: TRBD2
v_gene: TRBV6-1
CDR3aa: CASSRAGGTDTQYF
CDR3nt: TGTGCCAGCTCGAGGGCGGGGGGCACGGATACGCAGTATTTT

abundance: NA
j_gene: TRBJ2-2
d_gene: TRBD1
v_gene: TRBV7-9
CDR3aa: CASSSGSRGLAGELFF
CDR3nt: TGTGCCAGTAGCAGTGGGTCCAGGGGGCTGGCCGGGGAGCTGTTTTTT

abundance: few
j_gene: TRBJ2-6
d_gene: TRBD2
v_gene: TRBV5-1
CDR3aa: CASSLELAGAGANVLTF
CDR3nt: TGCGCCAGCAGCTTGGAATTAGCGGGGGCTGGGGCCAACGTCCTGACTTTC

abundance: NA
j_gene: TRBJ1-2
d_gene: TRBD1
v_gene: TRBV5-1
CDR3aa: CATPRGTGGGYTF
CDR3nt: TGCGCCACCCCTAGGGGGACAGGCGGTGGCTACACCTTC

abundance: NA
j_gene: TRBJ1-6
d_gene: NA
v_gene: TRBV2
CDR3aa: CASSEGAISNSPLHF
CDR3nt: TGTGCCAGCAGTGAGGGGGCGATCAGTAATTCACCCCTCCACTTT

abundance: NA
j_gene: TRBJ1-2
d_gene: NA
v_gene: TRBV28
CDR3aa: CASRPGSYGGYTF
CDR3nt: TGTGCCAGCAGACCGGGGTCGTACGGTGGCTACACCTTC

abundance: NA
j_gene: TRBJ1-4
d_gene: NA
v_gene: TRBV30
CDR3aa: CAWSFGRSEKLFF
CDR3nt: TGTGCCTGGAGTTTTGGGAGGTCAGAAAAACTGTTTTTT

abundance: few
j_gene: TRBJ1-2
d_gene: NA
v_gene: TRBV4-2
CDR3aa: CASSQDLLANYGYTF
CDR3nt: TGTGCCAGCAGCCAAGATTTATTGGCCAACTATGGCTACACCTTC

abundance: NA
j_gene: TRBJ2-7
d_gene: TRBD2
v_gene: TRBV7-9
CDR3aa: CASSLSFDLAVPDEQYF
CDR3nt: TGTGCCAGCAGCTTAAGCTTCGATCTAGCGGTGCCGGACGAGCAGTACTTC

abundance: NA
j_gene: TRBJ2-1
d_gene: NA
v_gene: TRBV11-3
CDR3aa: CASSPQVEIEQFF
CDR3nt: TGTGCCAGCAGCCCTCAGGTAGAGATTGAGCAGTTCTTC

abundance: once
j_gene: TRBJ1-1
d_gene: NA
v_gene: TRBV5-1
CDR3aa: CASSSQRADTEAFF
CDR3nt: TGCGCCAGCAGCTCCCAGCGGGCCGACACTGAAGCTTTCTTT

abundance: NA
j_gene: TRBJ2-1
d_gene: NA
v_gene: TRBV2
CDR3aa: CASSDFTKMDNEQFF
CDR3nt: TGTGCCAGCAGTGATTTTACTAAGATGGACAATGAGCAGTTCTTC

abundance: once
j_gene: TRBJ2-5
d_gene: TRBD1
v_gene: TRBV29-1
CDR3aa: CSVVQGTGRETQYF
CDR3nt: TGCAGCGTCGTACAGGGGACGGGGCGAGAGACCCAGTACTTC

abundance: NA
j_gene: TRBJ1-1
d_gene: NA
v_gene: TRBV28
CDR3aa: CASSLSEGLGALWGTEAFF
CDR3nt: TGTGCCAGCAGTTTAAGCGAAGGGTTGGGGGCCCTATGGGGTACTGAAGCTTTCTTT

abundance: NA
j_gene: TRBJ1-1
d_gene: NA
v_gene: TRBV4-2
CDR3aa: CASSQDDTRPGEAFF
CDR3nt: TGTGCCAGCAGCCAAGACGATACCCGCCCGGGGGAAGCTTTCTTT

abundance: NA
j_gene: TRBJ2-5
d_gene: NA
v_gene: TRBV5-1
CDR3aa: CASSLGPDTPETQYF
CDR3nt: TGCGCCAGCAGCTTGGGACCGGACACCCCAGAGACCCAGTACTTC

abundance: NA
j_gene: TRBJ1-2
d_gene: TRBD1
v_gene: TRBV5-1
CDR3aa: CASSFTTGGNYGYTF
CDR3nt: TGCGCCAGCAGCTTTACGACAGGGGGAAACTATGGCTACACCTTC

abundance: NA
j_gene: TRBJ1-1
d_gene: TRBD1
v_gene: TRBV7-2
CDR3aa: CASSFQGATEAFF
CDR3nt: TGTGCCAGCAGCTTTCAGGGGGCCACTGAAGCTTTCTTT

abundance: NA
j_gene: TRBJ1-5
d_gene: NA
v_gene: TRBV11-2
CDR3aa: CASSLVRDQPQHF
CDR3nt: TGTGCCAGCAGCTTAGTCCGGGATCAGCCCCAGCATTTT

abundance: NA
j_gene: TRBJ1-1
d_gene: NA
v_gene: TRBV4-1
CDR3aa: CASSQGRGNTEAFF
CDR3nt: TGCGCCAGCAGCCAAGGCCGGGGGAACACTGAAGCTTTCTTT

abundance: NA
j_gene: TRBJ1-1
d_gene: NA
v_gene: TRBV5-4
CDR3aa: CASSLAGVDTEAFF
CDR3nt: TGTGCCAGCAGCTTGGCGGGAGTGGACACTGAAGCTTTCTTT

abundance: NA
j_gene: TRBJ2-3
d_gene: TRBD1
v_gene: TRBV2
CDR3aa: CASRTGAADTQYF
CDR3nt: TGTGCCAGCAGGACAGGGGCGGCAGATACGCAGTATTTT

abundance: NA
j_gene: TRBJ2-2
d_gene: TRBD2
v_gene: TRBV6-5
CDR3aa: CASRTSGGRAGELFF
CDR3nt: TGTGCCAGCAGGACTAGCGGGGGTAGAGCCGGGGAGCTGTTTTTT